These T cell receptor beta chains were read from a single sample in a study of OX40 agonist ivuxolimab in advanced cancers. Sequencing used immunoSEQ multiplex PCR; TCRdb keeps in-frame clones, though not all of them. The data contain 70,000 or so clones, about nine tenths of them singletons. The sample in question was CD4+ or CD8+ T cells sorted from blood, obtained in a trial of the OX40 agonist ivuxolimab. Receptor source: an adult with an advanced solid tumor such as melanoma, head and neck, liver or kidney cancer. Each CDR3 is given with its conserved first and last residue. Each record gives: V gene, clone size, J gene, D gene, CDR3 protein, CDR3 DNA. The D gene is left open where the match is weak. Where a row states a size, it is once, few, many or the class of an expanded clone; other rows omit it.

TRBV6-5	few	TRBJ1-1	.	CASSRDTLGNTEAFF	TGTGCCAGCAGTAGGGACACTCTGGGGAACACTGAAGCTTTCTTT
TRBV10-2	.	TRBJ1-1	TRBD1	CASNPGQGYAEAFF	TGCGCCAGCAACCCGGGACAGGGGTACGCTGAAGCTTTCTTT
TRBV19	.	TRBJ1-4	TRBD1	CASFSRQGNNEKLFF	TGTGCCAGTTTCTCCAGACAGGGGAATAATGAAAAACTGTTTTTT
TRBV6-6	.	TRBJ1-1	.	CASSYSLNTEAFF	TGTGCCAGCAGTTACTCTCTGAACACTGAAGCTTTCTTT
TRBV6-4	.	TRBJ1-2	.	CASSESSGSHYGYTF	TGTGCCAGCAGTGAGTCCTCAGGGTCCCACTATGGCTACACCTTC
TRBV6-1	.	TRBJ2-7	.	CASSYGAGFSYEQYF	TGTGCCAGCAGCTATGGGGCAGGCTTCAGCTACGAGCAGTACTTC
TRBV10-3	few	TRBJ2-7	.	CAIGTGIEEQYF	TGTGCCATTGGGACGGGAATTGAGGAGCAGTACTTC
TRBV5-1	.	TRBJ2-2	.	CASSLVSGSDGELFF	TGCGCCAGCAGCTTGGTTTCGGGATCGGACGGGGAGCTGTTTTTT
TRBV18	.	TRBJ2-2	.	CASSPTRINYDGELFF	TGTGCCAGCTCACCTACGCGGATTAACTATGACGGGGAGCTGTTTTTT
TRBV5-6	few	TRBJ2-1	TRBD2	CASSLWASGGDKQFF	TGTGCCAGCAGCCTGTGGGCTAGCGGGGGGGATAAGCAGTTCTTC
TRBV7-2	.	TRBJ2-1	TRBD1	CASSLADLGQGDSSYNEQFF	TGTGCCAGCAGCTTAGCTGATTTAGGGCAGGGGGATAGCTCCTACAATGAGCAGTTCTTC
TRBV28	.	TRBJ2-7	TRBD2	CASSSQGLAGELGYEQYF	TGTGCCAGCAGTTCACAGGGACTAGCGGGAGAACTTGGGTACGAGCAGTACTTC
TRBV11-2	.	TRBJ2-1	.	CASSLVLGTGAGSYNEQFF	TGTGCCAGCAGCTTAGTTTTGGGGACGGGGGCCGGCTCCTACAATGAGCAGTTCTTC
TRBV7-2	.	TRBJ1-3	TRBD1	CASSLGPSAGGSGNTIYF	TGTGCCAGCAGCTTAGGCCCGTCGGCAGGGGGCTCTGGAAACACCATATATTTT
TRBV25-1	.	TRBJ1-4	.	CASSEFRGETEKLFF	TGTGCCAGCAGTGAATTTAGGGGTGAGACTGAAAAACTGTTTTTT
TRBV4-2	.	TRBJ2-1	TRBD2	CASSTRDYPINEQFF	TGTGCCAGCAGCACCCGGGACTACCCGATCAATGAGCAGTTCTTC
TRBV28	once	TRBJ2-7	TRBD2	CASSGSGANSYEQYF	TGTGCCAGCAGTGGAAGCGGGGCCAACTCCTACGAGCAGTACTTC